The clone carrying this TCR beta chain has a count of ten or more. Its cognate antigen is unknown. The source of the sample is a study of T-cell reconstitution after alpha-beta-depleted transplantation in children. Findings and caveats of the study: A year post-transplant, T-cell counts and diversity derived mostly from newly produced T cells. Roughly two months post-transplant, alpha-beta T cells reportedly originated from several hundred graft clones that had expanded.

With 2 bases removed from V and 5 bases from J, the gap between germline ends came to 18 bases. CDR1 and CDR2 (germline): DFQATT, SNEGSKA (reference sequence). CDR3 length equals 15 residues. Preparing the TCRbeta library involved the use of unique molecular identifiers. TCRdb processed the PCR reads anew with MiXCR; each CDR3 protein has one entry. Of roughly 15,000 distinct CDR3 sequences listed, around 5.8% are singletons. The chain combines TRBV20-1 with TRBJ2-5; possible D gene TRBD2, 6 bases. The receptor's source is a boy aged 10-17 years with acute lymphoblastic leukemia, due to receive a stem cell transplant. This specimen consisted of PBMCs, obtained before TCRalphabeta/CD19-depleted stem cell transplant. CDR3 loop: CSARSQLAPWETQYF. The CDR3 DNA reads TGCAGTGCTAGATCTCAGCTAGCGCCCTGGGAGACCCAGTACTTC.